These T cell receptor beta chains were read from a single sample in a study of blood T cell repertoires in COVID-19. Clones were read by immunoSEQ multiplex PCR, and TCRdb kept only the in-frame ones, dropping some. The data show fewer than 500,000 clones, 75% to 90% seen once. Sequenced material: peripheral blood. The receptors shown here come from a woman aged 25-40 years with active or convalescent COVID-19. Each CDR3 is given with its conserved first and last residue. The D gene is left open where the match is weak. Clone size is not always given. Where it is, it says once, few, many or a class for expanded clones.

v_call: TRBV4-2
clone_size: once
d_call: TRBD2
j_call: TRBJ2-7
cdr3_aa: CASSQRLSTSGGTYEQYF
cdr3_nt: TGTGCCAGCAGCCAACGATTATCGACCAGCGGGGGAACCTACGAGCAGTACTTC

v_call: TRBV12-3/TRBV12-4
clone_size: few
d_call: -
j_call: TRBJ1-3
cdr3_aa: CATSPGNTIYF
cdr3_nt: TGTGCCACCTCTCCTGGAAACACCATATATTTT

v_call: TRBV5-4
clone_size: -
d_call: TRBD1
j_call: TRBJ2-6
cdr3_aa: CASSLPDRGTSGANVLTF
cdr3_nt: TGTGCCAGCAGCTTGCCGGACAGGGGGACCTCTGGGGCCAACGTCCTGACTTTC

v_call: TRBV6-4
clone_size: -
d_call: TRBD2
j_call: TRBJ2-1
cdr3_aa: CASSLAGGDNEQFF
cdr3_nt: TGTGCCAGCAGCCTAGCGGGGGGTGACAATGAGCAGTTCTTC

v_call: TRBV11-2
clone_size: -
d_call: TRBD1
j_call: TRBJ1-4
cdr3_aa: CASSFGTGVNEKLFF
cdr3_nt: TGTGCCAGCAGCTTTGGGACAGGGGTTAATGAAAAACTGTTTTTT

v_call: TRBV9
clone_size: -
d_call: TRBD1
j_call: TRBJ1-2
cdr3_aa: CASSVESGGRSGYTF
cdr3_nt: TGTGCCAGCAGCGTAGAGTCAGGGGGAAGGAGTGGCTACACCTTC

v_call: TRBV4-1
clone_size: -
d_call: TRBD1
j_call: TRBJ2-1
cdr3_aa: CASSQVDRGDEQFF
cdr3_nt: TGCGCCAGCAGCCAAGTGGACAGGGGTGATGAGCAGTTCTTC

v_call: TRBV14
clone_size: -
d_call: -
j_call: TRBJ2-3
cdr3_aa: CASSPRDGRNIDTQYF
cdr3_nt: TGTGCCAGCAGCCCGCGGGACGGACGAAACATAGATACGCAGTATTTT

v_call: TRBV6-2/TRBV6-3
clone_size: -
d_call: TRBD2
j_call: TRBJ2-7
cdr3_aa: CASSYSASGAPYEQYF
cdr3_nt: TGTGCCAGCAGTTACTCAGCTAGCGGGGCCCCCTACGAGCAGTACTTC

v_call: TRBV30
clone_size: -
d_call: -
j_call: TRBJ1-5
cdr3_aa: CAWSAGGNQPQHF
cdr3_nt: TGTGCCTGGAGTGCAGGGGGCAATCAGCCCCAGCATTTT

v_call: TRBV19
clone_size: -
d_call: -
j_call: TRBJ1-1
cdr3_aa: CASLQGTEAFF
cdr3_nt: TGTGCCAGTCTTCAGGGAACTGAAGCTTTCTTT

v_call: TRBV11-2
clone_size: -
d_call: -
j_call: TRBJ2-5
cdr3_aa: CASSSSGLQETQYF
cdr3_nt: TGTGCCAGCAGCTCCAGCGGACTACAAGAGACCCAGTACTTC

v_call: TRBV3-1/TRBV3-2
clone_size: -
d_call: -
j_call: TRBJ2-7
cdr3_aa: CASSQDLRPYEQYF
cdr3_nt: TGTGCCAGCAGCCAAGACCTCCGTCCCTACGAGCAGTACTTC

v_call: TRBV4-1
clone_size: -
d_call: -
j_call: TRBJ1-2
cdr3_aa: CASSPPDNDYGYTF
cdr3_nt: TGCGCCAGCAGCCCTCCGGACAACGACTATGGCTACACCTTC

v_call: TRBV5-6
clone_size: -
d_call: -
j_call: TRBJ1-2
cdr3_aa: CASSTAPGGYTF
cdr3_nt: TGTGCCAGCAGCACTGCCCCGGGTGGCTACACCTTC